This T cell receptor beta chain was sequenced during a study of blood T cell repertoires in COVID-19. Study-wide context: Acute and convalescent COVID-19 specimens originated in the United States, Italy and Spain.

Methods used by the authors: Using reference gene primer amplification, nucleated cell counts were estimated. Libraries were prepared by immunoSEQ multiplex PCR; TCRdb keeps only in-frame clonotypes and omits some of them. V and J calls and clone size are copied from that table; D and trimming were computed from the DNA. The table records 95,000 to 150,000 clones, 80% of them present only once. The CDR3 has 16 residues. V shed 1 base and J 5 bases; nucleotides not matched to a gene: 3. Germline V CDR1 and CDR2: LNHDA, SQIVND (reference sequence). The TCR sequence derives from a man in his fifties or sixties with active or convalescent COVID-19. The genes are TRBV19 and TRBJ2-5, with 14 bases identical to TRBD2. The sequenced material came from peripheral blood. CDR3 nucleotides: TGTGCCAGTAGTATAGGGGGGACTAGCGGGAGCGAGACCCAGTACTTC. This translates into CASSIGGTSGSETQYF.